What follows are 21 T cell receptor beta chains derived from one specimen sequenced in a study of T-cell reconstitution after alpha-beta-depleted transplantation in children. The library targeted TCRbeta and was prepared with unique molecular identifiers. From the PCR reads, TCRdb called clonotypes with MiXCR, one entry per CDR3 protein. Altogether a few hundred thousand distinct CDR3 sequences are present, roughly 20% being singletons, with the ten largest covering around 4%. This specimen was PBMCs from the stem cell graft donor, taken from the stem cell graft. These receptor sequences come from a human donor who donated a stem cell graft to a child with acute myeloid leukemia.

This clonotype was seen more than once but under ten times. The chain carries TRBV10-2 and TRBJ2-3; TRBD2 matches 11 bases. The CDR3 runs to 15 residues. The trim removed 6 bases at V and 4 bases at J, leaving 6 bases unmatched. CDR1 and CDR2 (germline): WSHSY, SAAADI. CDR3 sequence: CASRLAGGPADTQYF. CDR3 coding DNA: TGCGCCAGCAGATTAGCGGGAGGGCCAGCAGATACGCAGTATTTT.

CDR3 nucleotide sequence: TGTGCCAGCAGTTACCGCGGACAGGCAGGAGAGACCCAGTACTTC. This translates into CASSYRGQAGETQYF. The chain carries TRBV6-2 or TRBV6-3 and TRBJ2-5; 7 nucleotides align to TRBD1. Trimming cost V 2 bases and J 4 bases; bases outside gene matches: 7. This CDR3 comprises 15 residues. Germline CDR1 is MNHEY and CDR2 is SVGEGT.

This clonotype showed up just a few times. The chain carries TRBV29-1 and TRBJ2-2; D is unclear. Trimming left V 1 base short and J 2 bases short, with 8 bases between. This CDR3 is 14 amino acids long. Germline V lookup: CDR1 SQVTM, CDR2 ANQGSEA. This CDR3 is CSVEGEYNTGELFF. The CDR3 nucleotides are TGCAGCGTTGAAGGGGAATACAACACCGGGGAGCTGTTTTTT.

The V and J genes are TRBV19 and TRBJ2-2; 8 bases are shared with TRBD1. This CDR3 is built from 15 residues. Germline V gene sequence: CDR1 LNHDA, CDR2 SQIVND (reference sequence). J was trimmed by 4 bases and V by 4 bases; bases with no gene match: 5. Written as DNA, the CDR3 is TGTGCCAGTAGTACGGGACAGGACGTCACCGGGGAGCTGTTTTTT. This encodes CASSTGQDVTGELFF.

The chain couples TRBV28 to TRBJ1-2, with 11 bases matching TRBD1. Per the germline V gene, CDR1 is MDHEN and CDR2 is SYDVKM. The length of the CDR3 is 17 residues. Trimming removed 6 bases from V and 3 bases from J; junction bases left unmatched: 12. CDR3 protein: CASSSPFGTGGHYGYTF. In nucleotides, the CDR3 is TGTGCCAGCAGCTCACCATTCGGGACAGGGGGTCACTATGGCTACACCTTC.

In its sample, this clonotype was seen many times. J is TRBJ2-1 and V is TRBV29-1, with TRBD2 matching 8 bases. There are 12 residues in the CDR3. Losses at the gene ends were 0 bases for V and 10 bases for J; bases not matched to a gene: 2. CDR1 is SQVTM, CDR2 ANQGSEA, per germline. The CDR3 loop is CSVEDRLAEQFF. The CDR3 region has the DNA TGCAGCGTTGAAGATCGACTAGCGGAGCAGTTCTTC.

The sample holds a few counts of this clonotype. The chain combines TRBV29-1 with TRBJ2-1, with a tentative D call TRBD2 (5 bases). Trimming pared 7 bases from V and 7 bases from J, leaving 23 bases between. Germline assignment: CDR1 SQVTM and CDR2 ANQGSEA. The CDR3 extends over 15 amino acids. CDR3 loop: CSASSQSAGRNEQFF. CDR3 DNA sequence: TGCAGCGCTTCGAGCCAAAGCGCGGGCAGAAATGAGCAGTTCTTC.

J is TRBJ2-5 and V is TRBV29-1, with 10 bases lining up with TRBD1. Germline trimming cut 4 bases from V and 5 bases from J; bases unmatched to any gene: 7. The CDR3 runs to 14 residues. Germline CDR1 SQVTM, CDR2 ANQGSEA. CDR3 region: CSVVDRGALETQYF. CDR3 DNA sequence: TGCAGCGTTGTGGACAGGGGGGCTTTGGAGACCCAGTACTTC.

The chain uses TRBV6-4 and TRBJ2-3; D remains ambiguous. Germline V CDR1 and CDR2: MRHNA, SNTAGT. The CDR3 totals 13 residues. V lost 3 bases and J 8 bases, leaving 12 bases between the germline ends. The CDR3, as DNA: TGTGCCAGCAGTGAGGGGATGAGGAGTACGCAGTATTTT. Translated: CASSEGMRSTQYF.

This clonotype occurred once. V usage is TRBV9 and J usage is TRBJ1-2; no clear D. Trimming stripped 3 bases from V and 4 bases from J, with 10 bases between. The CDR3 length is 13 residues. Per the germline V gene, CDR1 is SGDLS and CDR2 is YYNGEE. The CDR3 coding sequence is TGTGCCAGCAGCGGCGGCGGTACCTATGGCTACACCTTC. It yields the protein CASSGGGTYGYTF.

This clonotype was found many times. J is TRBJ2-1 and V is TRBV6-7; tentative D call: TRBD2 (6 bases). TRBV6-7 is classed as an ORF, of uncertain function. V was shortened by 4 bases and J by 0 bases, with 10 bases between the two germline ends. The CDR3 loop spans 15 amino acids. The CDR3 reads CASSLVRGSYNEQFF. The CDR3 DNA reads TGTGCCAGCAGTTTAGTGCGGGGCTCCTACAATGAGCAGTTCTTC.

The V and J genes are TRBV6-5 and TRBJ1-4; D gene uncertain. This CDR3 is 15 amino acids long. CDR1 and CDR2 from the germline V gene are MNHEY and SVGAGI. Trimming took 2 bases from V and 10 from J, leaving 17 bases between them. The CDR3 here is CASSYRRPSGGKLFF. CDR3 coding DNA: TGTGCCAGCAGTTACCGGCGGCCCTCCGGAGGAAAACTGTTTTTT.

This clonotype was counted only a few times. This chain links TRBV12-3 or TRBV12-4 with TRBJ2-1; perhaps TRBD2 as D (5 bases). Deletions cut 7 bases from V and 3 bases from J, with 13 bases between. CDR3 length: 14 amino acids. The CDR3 coding sequence is TGTGCCAGCACCCGGGGAAACCTCTACAATGAGCAGTTCTTC. This encodes CASTRGNLYNEQFF.

This clonotype was observed many times. This chain uses TRBV20-1 with TRBJ2-2; possible D gene TRBD2, 5 bases. V was cut by 1 base and J by 0 bases, with 9 bases left in between. The germline V gene encodes CDR1 DFQATT and CDR2 SNEGSKA (reference sequence). CDR3 length: 15 amino acids. DNA of the CDR3: TGCAGTGCTAGAGTGGCGGGCACGAACACCGGGGAGCTGTTTTTT. Translation: CSARVAGTNTGELFF.

The chain uses TRBV11-2 and TRBJ2-7; D remains ambiguous. V dropped 5 bases and J dropped 4 bases, with 9 bases sitting between them. The CDR3 has 12 amino acids. Germline CDR1 SGHAT, CDR2 FQNNGV. The CDR3, as DNA: TGTGCCAGCAGCGCCAGCCTTTACGAGCAGTACTTC. This encodes CASSASLYEQYF.

The chain has TRBV4-1 and TRBJ2-3; no reliable D call. V was cut by 0 bases and J by 8 bases, with 6 bases left in between. This CDR3 has 12 residues. The germline V gene has CDR1 MGHRA and CDR2 YSYEKL. CDR3 sequence reads: CASSQDVGTQYF. The CDR3 DNA reads TGCGCCAGCAGCCAAGATGTAGGTACGCAGTATTTT.

This clonotype was observed at least ten times. The chain is built from TRBV20-1 and TRBJ1-2; 12 bases agree with TRBD1. The V gene's germline CDR1 is DFQATT and CDR2 SNEGSKA (reference sequence). J was trimmed by 4 bases and V by 4 bases; bases with no gene match: 10. This CDR3 is built from 16 residues. The CDR3 coding sequence is TGCAGTGCTACCACGGGACAGGGGGCGGAAACCTATGGCTACACCTTC. This codes for CSATTGQGAETYGYTF.

This clonotype came up a few times. V usage is TRBV11-2 and J usage is TRBJ2-1; D remains unclear. This CDR3 region has 16 residues. With 0 bases removed from V and 2 bases from J, the gap between germline ends came to 11 bases. The germline V gene encodes CDR1 SGHAT and CDR2 FQNNGV. CDR3 sequence: CASSLDNARTYNEQFF. For the CDR3, the DNA is TGTGCCAGCAGCTTAGATAACGCGAGAACCTACAATGAGCAGTTCTTC.

This chain uses TRBV28 with TRBJ1-5, with 12 positions matching TRBD1. This CDR3 is 18 amino acids long. J gave up 2 bases and V 2 bases, and 7 bases lay outside the gene matches. Germline CDR1 is MDHEN and CDR2 is SYDVKM. CDR3 coding DNA: TGTGCCAGCAGTTTAGTGGGGACAGGGGGCAGGCGCAATCAGCCCCAGCATTTT. Its translation is CASSLVGTGGRRNQPQHF.

This chain connects TRBV12-3 or TRBV12-4 to TRBJ1-1, with D possibly being TRBD1 (5 bases). Trimming cost V 7 bases and J 3 bases, with 21 bases left between them. The CDR3 spans 16 residues. The CDR3 DNA reads as TGTGCCAGCAATAAGCGGCATTTGACAGAACACACTGAAGCTTTCTTT. Its translation is CASNKRHLTEHTEAFF.

The chain uses TRBV6-2 or TRBV6-3 and TRBJ2-1; maybe TRBD2 (6 bases). V lost 2 bases and J 9 bases, leaving 11 bases between the germline ends. This CDR3 is built from 13 residues. The germline V gene has CDR1 MNHEY and CDR2 SVGEGT. The CDR3 region is CASSYAGRPEQFF. In DNA form, the CDR3 reads TGTGCCAGCAGTTACGCGGGACGTCCTGAGCAGTTCTTC.